Below, one T cell receptor (beta chain) is given with its context. These data belong to a study of blood T cell repertoires in COVID-19. Study details: The study drew acute and convalescent COVID-19 samples from the United States, Italy and Spain. Nucleic acid was either cDNA or gDNA, and it came from T cells, B-cell-depleted T cells, or PBMCs.

Original methodology: How many nucleated cells were present was estimated from reference gene primer amplification. Repertoires were generated with immunoSEQ multiplex PCR, while TCRdb's copy carries only in-frame clones and drops some. That table gives V, J and clone size, and the DNA gave D and trimming. The sample holds 60,000 to 90,000 clones, more than 70% seen once. Germline-derived CDR1 and CDR2 are LNHDA and SQIVND (reference sequence). The CDR3 is 17 residues long. Germline trimming cut 1 base from V and 2 bases from J; bases unmatched to any gene: 5. The chain recombines TRBV19 with TRBJ1-6; 7 bases line up with TRBD1. The clonotype originates from a man aged 55 to 69 with active or convalescent COVID-19. Sequences were obtained from peripheral blood. The CDR3 sequence is CASSIGSGQTYNSPLHF. The CDR3 coding sequence is TGTGCCAGTAGTATAGGTTCGGGACAGACCTATAATTCACCCCTCCACTTT.